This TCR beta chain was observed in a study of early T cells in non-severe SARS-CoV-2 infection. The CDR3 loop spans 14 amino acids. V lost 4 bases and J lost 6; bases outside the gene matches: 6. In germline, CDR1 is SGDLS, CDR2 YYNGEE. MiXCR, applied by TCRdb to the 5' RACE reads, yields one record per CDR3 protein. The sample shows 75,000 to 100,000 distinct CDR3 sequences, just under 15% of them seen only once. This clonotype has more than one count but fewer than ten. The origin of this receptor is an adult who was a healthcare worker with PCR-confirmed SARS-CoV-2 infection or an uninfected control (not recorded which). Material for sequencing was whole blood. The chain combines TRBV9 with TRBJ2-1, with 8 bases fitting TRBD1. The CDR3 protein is CASSSGTGVNEQFF. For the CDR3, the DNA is TGTGCCAGCAGCTCAGGGACAGGTGTCAATGAGCAGTTCTTC.